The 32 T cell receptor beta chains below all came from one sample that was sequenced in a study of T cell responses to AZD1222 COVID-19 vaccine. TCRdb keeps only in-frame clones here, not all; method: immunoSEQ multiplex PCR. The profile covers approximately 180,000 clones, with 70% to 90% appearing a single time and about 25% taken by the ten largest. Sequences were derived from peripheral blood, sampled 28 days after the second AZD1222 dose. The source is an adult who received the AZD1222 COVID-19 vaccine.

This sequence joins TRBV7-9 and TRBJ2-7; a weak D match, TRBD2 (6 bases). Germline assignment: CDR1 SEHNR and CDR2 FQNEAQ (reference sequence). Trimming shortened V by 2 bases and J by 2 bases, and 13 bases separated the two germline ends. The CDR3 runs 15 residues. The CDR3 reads CASSLTGSLTYEQYF. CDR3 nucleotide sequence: TGTGCCAGCAGCTTAACCGGGAGCCTGACCTACGAGCAGTACTTC.

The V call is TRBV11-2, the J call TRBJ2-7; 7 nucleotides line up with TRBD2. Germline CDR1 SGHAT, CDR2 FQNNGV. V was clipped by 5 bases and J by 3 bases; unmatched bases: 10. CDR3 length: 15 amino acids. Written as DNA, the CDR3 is TGTGCCAGCAGCCCCCTTCCTAGCGGTGTCTACGAGCAGTACTTC. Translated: CASSPLPSGVYEQYF.

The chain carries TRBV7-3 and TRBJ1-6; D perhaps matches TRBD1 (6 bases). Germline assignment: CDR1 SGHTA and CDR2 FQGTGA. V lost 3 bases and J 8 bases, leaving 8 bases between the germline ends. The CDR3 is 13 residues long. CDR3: CASSLGGDSPLHF. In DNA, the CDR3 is TGTGCCAGCAGCTTGGGGGGCGATTCACCCCTCCACTTT.

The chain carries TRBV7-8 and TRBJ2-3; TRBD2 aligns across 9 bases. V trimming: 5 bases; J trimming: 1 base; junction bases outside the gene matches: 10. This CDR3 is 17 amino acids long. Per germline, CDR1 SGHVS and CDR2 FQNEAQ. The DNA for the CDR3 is TGTGCCAGCAGCAACCGTCCGGGACTAGCAGGCACAGATACGCAGTATTTT. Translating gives CASSNRPGLAGTDTQYF.

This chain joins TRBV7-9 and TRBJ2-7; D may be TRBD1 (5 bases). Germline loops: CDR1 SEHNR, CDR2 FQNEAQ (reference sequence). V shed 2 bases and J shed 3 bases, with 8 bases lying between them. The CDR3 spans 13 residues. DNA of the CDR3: TGTGCCAGCAGCTTAAAAGGGGTCTACGAGCAGTACTTC. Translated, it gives CASSLKGVYEQYF.

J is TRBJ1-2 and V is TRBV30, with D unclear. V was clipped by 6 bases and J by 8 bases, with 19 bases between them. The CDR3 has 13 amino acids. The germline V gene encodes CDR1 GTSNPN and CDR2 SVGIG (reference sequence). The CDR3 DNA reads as TGTGCCTGTCTAAAAGCTGGACCGTCAGGCTACACCTTC. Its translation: CACLKAGPSGYTF.

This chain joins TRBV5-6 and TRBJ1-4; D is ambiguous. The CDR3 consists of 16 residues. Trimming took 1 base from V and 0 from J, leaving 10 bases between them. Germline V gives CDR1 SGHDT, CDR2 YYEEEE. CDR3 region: CASSLNPGSTNEKLFF. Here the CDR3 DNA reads TGTGCCAGCAGCTTGAACCCGGGATCAACTAATGAAAAACTGTTTTTT.

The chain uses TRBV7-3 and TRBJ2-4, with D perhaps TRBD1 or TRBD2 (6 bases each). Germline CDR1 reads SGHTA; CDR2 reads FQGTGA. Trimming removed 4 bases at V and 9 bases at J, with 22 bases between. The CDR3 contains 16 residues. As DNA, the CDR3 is TGTGCCAGCAGCTCCCGGTTGGGGGGCCCACTGGGCATTCAGTACTTC. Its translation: CASSSRLGGPLGIQYF.

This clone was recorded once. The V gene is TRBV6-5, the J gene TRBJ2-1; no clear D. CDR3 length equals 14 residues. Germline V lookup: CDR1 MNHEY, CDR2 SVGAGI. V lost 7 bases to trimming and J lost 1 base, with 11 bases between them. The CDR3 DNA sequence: TGTGCCAGCAACAGAGAGATTTCCTACAATGAGCAGTTCTTC. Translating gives CASNREISYNEQFF.

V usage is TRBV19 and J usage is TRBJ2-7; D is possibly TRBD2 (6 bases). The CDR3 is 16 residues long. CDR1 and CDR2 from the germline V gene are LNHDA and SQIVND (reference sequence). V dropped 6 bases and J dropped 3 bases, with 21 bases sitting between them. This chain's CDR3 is CASSPTSSVSFYEQYF. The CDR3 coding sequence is TGTGCCAGTAGCCCCACCTCTAGCGTCTCGTTCTACGAGCAGTACTTC.

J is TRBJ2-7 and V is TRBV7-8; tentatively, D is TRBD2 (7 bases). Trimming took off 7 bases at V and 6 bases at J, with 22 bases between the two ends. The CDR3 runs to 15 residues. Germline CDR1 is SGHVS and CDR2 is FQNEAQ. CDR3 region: CASIIYGGGLGEQYF. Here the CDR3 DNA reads TGTGCCAGCATAATATACGGCGGGGGCCTGGGCGAGCAGTACTTC.

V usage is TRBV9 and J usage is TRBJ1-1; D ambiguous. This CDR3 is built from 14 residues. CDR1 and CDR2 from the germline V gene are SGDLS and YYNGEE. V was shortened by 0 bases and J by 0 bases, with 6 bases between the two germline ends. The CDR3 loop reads CASSVVAVNTEAFF. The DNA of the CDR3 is TGTGCCAGCAGCGTAGTGGCAGTGAACACTGAAGCTTTCTTT. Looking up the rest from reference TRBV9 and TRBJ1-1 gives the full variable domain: DSGVTQTPKHLITATGQRVTLRCSPRSGDLSVYWYQQSLDQGLQFLIQYYNGEERAKGNILERFSAQQFPDLHSELNLSSLELGDSALYFCASSVVAVNTEAFFGQGTRLTVV.

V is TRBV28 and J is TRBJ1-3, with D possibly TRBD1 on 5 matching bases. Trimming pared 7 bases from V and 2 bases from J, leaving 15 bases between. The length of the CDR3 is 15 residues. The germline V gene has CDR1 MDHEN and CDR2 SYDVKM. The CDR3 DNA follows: TGTGCCAGCACAAGTACCGGGGGAACTGGAAACACCATATATTTT. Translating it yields CASTSTGGTGNTIYF. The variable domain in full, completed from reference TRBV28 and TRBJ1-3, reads DVKVTQSSRYLVKRTGEKVFLECVQDMDHENMFWYRQDPGLGLRLIYFSYDVKMKEKGDIPEGYSVSREKKERFSLILESASTNQTSMYLCASTSTGGTGNTIYFGEGSWLTVV.

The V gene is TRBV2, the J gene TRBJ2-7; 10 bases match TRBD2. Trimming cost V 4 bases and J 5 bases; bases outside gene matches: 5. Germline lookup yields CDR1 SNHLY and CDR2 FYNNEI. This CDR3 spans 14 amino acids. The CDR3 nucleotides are TGTGCCAGCAGTGGTCTAGCGGGAGTGGACGAGCAGTACTTC. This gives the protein CASSGLAGVDEQYF.

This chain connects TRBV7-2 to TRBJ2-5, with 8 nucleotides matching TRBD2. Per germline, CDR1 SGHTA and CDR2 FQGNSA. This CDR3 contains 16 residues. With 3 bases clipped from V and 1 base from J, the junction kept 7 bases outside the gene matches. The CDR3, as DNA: TGTGCCAGCAGCTTTATGGGGCTAGCGGGCCAAGAGACCCAGTACTTC. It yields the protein CASSFMGLAGQETQYF.

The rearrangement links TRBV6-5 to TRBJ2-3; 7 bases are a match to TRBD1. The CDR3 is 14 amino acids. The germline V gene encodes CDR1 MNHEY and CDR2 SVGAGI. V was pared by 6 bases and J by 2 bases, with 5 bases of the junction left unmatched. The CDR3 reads CASRSGTATDTQYF. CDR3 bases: TGTGCCAGCAGATCCGGGACAGCCACAGATACGCAGTATTTT.

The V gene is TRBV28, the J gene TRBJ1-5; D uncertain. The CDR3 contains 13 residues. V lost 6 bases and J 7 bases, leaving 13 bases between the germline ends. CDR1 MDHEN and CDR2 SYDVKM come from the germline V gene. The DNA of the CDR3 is TGTGCCAGCAGGACCCCCGCGAGGCAGCCCCAGCATTTT. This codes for CASRTPARQPQHF.

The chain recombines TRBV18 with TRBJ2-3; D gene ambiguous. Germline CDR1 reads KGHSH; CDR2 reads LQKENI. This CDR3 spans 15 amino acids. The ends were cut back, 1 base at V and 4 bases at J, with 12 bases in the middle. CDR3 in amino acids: CASSPLEVGSDTQYF. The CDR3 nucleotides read TGTGCCAGCTCACCACTAGAAGTAGGGTCAGATACGCAGTATTTT.

The CDR3 region is CASSDSGTTYYNEQFF. CDR3 bases: TGTGCCAGCAGTGACTCGGGAACAACTTACTACAATGAGCAGTTCTTC. The J gene is TRBJ2-1, the V gene TRBV6-4; unclear D gene. Trimming left V 0 bases short and J 3 bases short, with 12 bases between. There are 16 residues in the CDR3. In germline, CDR1 is MRHNA, CDR2 SNTAGT.

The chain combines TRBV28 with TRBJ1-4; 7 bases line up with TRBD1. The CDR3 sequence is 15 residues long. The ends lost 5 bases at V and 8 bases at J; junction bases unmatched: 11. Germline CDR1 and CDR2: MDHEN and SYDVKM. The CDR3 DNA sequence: TGTGCCAGCAGTCCAAAGGGTAGGGGGCGAGAAAAACTGTTTTTT. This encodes CASSPKGRGREKLFF.

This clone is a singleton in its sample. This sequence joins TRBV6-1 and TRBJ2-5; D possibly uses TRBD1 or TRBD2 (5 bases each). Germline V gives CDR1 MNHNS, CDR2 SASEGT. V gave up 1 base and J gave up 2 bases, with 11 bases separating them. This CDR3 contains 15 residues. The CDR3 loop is CASSEGPGRQETQYF. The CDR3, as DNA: TGTGCCAGCAGTGAAGGGCCGGGACGGCAAGAGACCCAGTACTTC.

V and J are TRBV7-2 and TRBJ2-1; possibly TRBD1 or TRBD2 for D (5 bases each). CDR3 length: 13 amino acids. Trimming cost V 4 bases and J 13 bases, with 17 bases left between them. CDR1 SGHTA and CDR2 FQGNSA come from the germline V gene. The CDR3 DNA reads TGTGCCAGCAGCTCAAGGTGGGACGGGGAACAGTTCTTC. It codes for CASSSRWDGEQFF.

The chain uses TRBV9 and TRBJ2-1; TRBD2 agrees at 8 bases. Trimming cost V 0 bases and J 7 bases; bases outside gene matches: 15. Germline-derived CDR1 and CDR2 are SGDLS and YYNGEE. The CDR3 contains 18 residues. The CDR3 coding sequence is TGTGCCAGCAGCGTAGATCCGGGGACCCGGGGGGGAAAAAATGAGCAGTTCTTC. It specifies CASSVDPGTRGGKNEQFF.

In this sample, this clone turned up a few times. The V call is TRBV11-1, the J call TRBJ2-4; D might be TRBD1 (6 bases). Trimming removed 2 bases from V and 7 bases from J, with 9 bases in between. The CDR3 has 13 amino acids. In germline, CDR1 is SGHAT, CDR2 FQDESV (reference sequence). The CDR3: CASSLPGVNIQYF. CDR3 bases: TGTGCCAGCAGCTTACCAGGGGTGAACATTCAGTACTTC.

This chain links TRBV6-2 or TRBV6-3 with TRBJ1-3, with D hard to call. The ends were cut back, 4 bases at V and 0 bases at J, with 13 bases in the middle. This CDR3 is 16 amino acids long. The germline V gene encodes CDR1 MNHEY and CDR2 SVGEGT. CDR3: CASSFPGARSGNTIYF. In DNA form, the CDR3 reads TGTGCCAGCAGTTTCCCAGGAGCTCGCTCTGGAAACACCATATATTTT.

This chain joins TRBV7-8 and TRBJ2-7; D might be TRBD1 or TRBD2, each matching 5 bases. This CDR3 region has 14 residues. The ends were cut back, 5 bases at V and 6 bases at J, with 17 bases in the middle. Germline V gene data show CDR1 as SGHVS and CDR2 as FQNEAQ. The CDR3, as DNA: TGTGCCAGCAGCCCAGGGACCTTCCCCGGCGAGCAGTACTTC. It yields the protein CASSPGTFPGEQYF.

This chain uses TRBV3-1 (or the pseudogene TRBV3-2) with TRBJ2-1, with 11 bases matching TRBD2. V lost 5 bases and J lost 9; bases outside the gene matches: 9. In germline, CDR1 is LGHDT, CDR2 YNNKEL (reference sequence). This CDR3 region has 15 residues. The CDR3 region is CASSVTSGSRGEQFF. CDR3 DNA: TGTGCCAGCAGCGTTACTAGCGGGAGTAGGGGTGAGCAGTTCTTC.

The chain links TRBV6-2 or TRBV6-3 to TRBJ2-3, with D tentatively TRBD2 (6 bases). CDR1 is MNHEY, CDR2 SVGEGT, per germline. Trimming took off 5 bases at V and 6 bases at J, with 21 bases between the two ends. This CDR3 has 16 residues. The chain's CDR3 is CASSPVVAERADTQYF. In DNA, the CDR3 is TGTGCCAGCAGTCCCGTGGTAGCGGAACGGGCGGATACGCAGTATTTT.

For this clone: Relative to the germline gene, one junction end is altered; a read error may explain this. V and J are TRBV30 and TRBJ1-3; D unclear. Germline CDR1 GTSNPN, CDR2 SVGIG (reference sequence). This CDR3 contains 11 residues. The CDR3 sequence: CAWSTTQVRIF. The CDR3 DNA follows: TGTGCCTGGAGTACCACCCAGGTCAGGATTTTT.

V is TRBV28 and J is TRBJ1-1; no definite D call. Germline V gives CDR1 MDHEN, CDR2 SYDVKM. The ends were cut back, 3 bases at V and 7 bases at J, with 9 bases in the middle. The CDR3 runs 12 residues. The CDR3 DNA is TGTGCCAGCAGTTTCAGTGGGCTTGAAGCTTTCTTT. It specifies CASSFSGLEAFF.

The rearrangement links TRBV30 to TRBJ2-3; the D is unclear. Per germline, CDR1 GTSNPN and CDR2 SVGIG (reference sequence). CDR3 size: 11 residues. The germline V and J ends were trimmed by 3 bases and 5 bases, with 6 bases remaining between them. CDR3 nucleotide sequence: TGTGCCTGGAGGGGTAGAGATACGCAGTATTTT. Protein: CAWRGRDTQYF.

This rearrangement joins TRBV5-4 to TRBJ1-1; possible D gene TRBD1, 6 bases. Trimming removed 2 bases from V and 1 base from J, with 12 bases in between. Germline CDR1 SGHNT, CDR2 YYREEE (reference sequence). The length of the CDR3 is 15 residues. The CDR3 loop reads CASSFRRGTNTEAFF. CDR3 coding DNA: TGTGCCAGCAGCTTCAGAAGGGGGACGAACACTGAAGCTTTCTTT.